The subject of this entry is one T cell receptor (beta chain). Germline V gene sequence: CDR1 SGHVS, CDR2 FQNEAQ. V shed 1 base, J shed 2 bases, and the junction held 5 bases outside the gene matches. This CDR3 has 16 residues. Method: immunoSEQ multiplex PCR; TCRdb's copy keeps in-frame clones and lacks some. The table lists around 19,000 clones, 77% of them singletons, with 40% to 50% in the top ten. All patients relapsed after autologous stem cell transplantation, and brentuximab vedotin exposure varied. Classification of best responses gave complete response, partial response or progressive disease. This record belongs to a study of PD-1 blockade in classical Hodgkin lymphoma.

The chain is built from TRBV7-8 and TRBJ1-2; 9 nucleotides agree with TRBD1. This specimen consisted of peripheral blood mononuclear cells (PBMCs), obtained before the second cycle of nivolumab. The origin of this receptor is a human donor with classical Hodgkin lymphoma. Here the CDR3 DNA reads TGTGCCAGCAGCTTAGTAGTTGGACAGGGGAACTATGGCTACACCTTC. It translates to CASSLVVGQGNYGYTF.